This T cell receptor (beta chain) derives from a study of blood T cell repertoires in COVID-19. Study context: The samples span acute and convalescent COVID-19 from the United States, Italy and Spain. Nucleic acid was either cDNA or gDNA, and it came from T cells, B-cell-depleted T cells, or PBMCs.

The authors' processing: Reference gene primer amplification gave estimated nucleated cell counts. Profiling relied on immunoSEQ multiplex PCR, and the TCRdb table lists in-frame clones only, not all of them. The V and J calls and clone size come from that table; D and trimming were worked out from the DNA. This repertoire shows 250,000 or so clones, approximately 90% found once; its top ten account for over 4%. Participant age was roughly 18 to 89 years, and participants resided in about two dozen US areas. The sample was PBMCs or T cells enriched from blood (not recorded which). The receptor comes from a woman aged 25 to 39 with acute COVID-19.

The CDR3 DNA is TGTGCCAGCAGGGCTACAGGGGGCGATGAAAAACTGTTTTTT. It is translated as CASRATGGDEKLFF. V usage is TRBV6-5 and J usage is TRBJ1-4; 9 bases line up with TRBD1. The V gene end was trimmed by 6 bases and the J gene end by 6 bases; junction bases not matched to a gene: 5. The V gene's germline CDR1 is MNHEY and CDR2 SVGAGI. The CDR3 extends over 14 amino acids.